Each of the 14 T cell receptor beta chains below was sequenced from the same sample in a study of cytomegalovirus exposure and HLA in healthy donors. Researchers ran the PCR with 60 Vbeta and 13 Jbeta primers. Assay: immunoSEQ multiplex PCR; the TCRdb copy retains only in-frame clones and omits some. The sample lists about 160,000 clones; 60% to 85% were seen once. Sequenced material: PBMCs. The receptor source for this set is a woman in her 50s in good health and CMV-seropositive.

This clone was found a few times. This rearrangement joins TRBV4-1 to TRBJ1-6; 7 nucleotides align to TRBD1. This CDR3 has 17 residues. V trimming: 0 bases; J trimming: 2 bases; junction bases outside the gene matches: 4. CDR1 and CDR2 from the germline V gene are MGHRA and YSYEKL. The CDR3 here is CASSQDEGTAYNSPLHF. The CDR3 DNA reads TGCGCCAGCAGCCAAGATGAGGGGACAGCCTATAATTCACCCCTCCACTTT.

This clone was counted once. The V gene is TRBV4-1, the J gene TRBJ1-6; unclear D gene. CDR1 is MGHRA and CDR2 is YSYEKL in the germline V gene. There are 15 residues in the CDR3. Trimming cost V 1 base and J 4 bases, with 8 bases left between them. The CDR3 here is CASSQAETYNSPLHF. CDR3 in DNA: TGCGCCAGCAGCCAAGCAGAGACTTATAATTCACCCCTCCACTTT.

The chain employs TRBV6-1 and TRBJ1-5, with D tentatively TRBD1 (5 bases). The V and J ends lost 7 bases and 6 bases respectively, with 19 bases between them. Germline V gene data show CDR1 as MNHNS and CDR2 as SASEGT. The CDR3 is 15 amino acids. Written as DNA, the CDR3 is TGTGCCAGCATTCGAAGCCAGGGTATAGGTCAGCCCCAGCATTTT. Translating gives CASIRSQGIGQPQHF.

This clone has more than one count but fewer than ten. V gene TRBV2 combines with J gene TRBJ1-1; 7 bases agree with TRBD1. CDR3 length equals 15 residues. The J segment lost 1 base and the V segment lost 2 bases, leaving 4 bases of the junction unmatched. CDR1 SNHLY and CDR2 FYNNEI come from the germline V gene. CDR3 nucleotide sequence: TGTGCCAGCAGTGAACTACCAGGGGGGAACACTGAAGCTTTCTTT. As protein: CASSELPGGNTEAFF.

The chain joins TRBV5-1 to TRBJ2-5, with 12 bases that match TRBD2. Trimming removed 4 bases from V and 7 bases from J; junction bases left unmatched: 11. Germline loops: CDR1 SGHRS, CDR2 YFSETQ. This CDR3 spans 16 amino acids. The CDR3 sequence: CASSPEVLLAGGTQYF. CDR3 nucleotides: TGCGCCAGCAGCCCGGAAGTGTTACTAGCGGGGGGGACCCAGTACTTC.

This sequence joins TRBV5-1 and TRBJ2-5, with 10 bases aligning to TRBD1. The CDR3 consists of 14 residues. Per the germline V gene, CDR1 is SGHRS and CDR2 is YFSETQ. With V trimmed by 4 bases and J by 4 bases, 4 bases remained unmatched. The CDR3 here is CASSPGTGVETQYF. The DNA for the CDR3 is TGCGCCAGCAGCCCCGGGACAGGGGTAGAGACCCAGTACTTC.

This clone has a handful of counts. The DNA for the CDR3 is TGTGCCACCCGAGCCCCTGGGACTAGCGGTTCCACCGGGGAGCTGTTTTTT. Its protein product is CATRAPGTSGSTGELFF. The chain uses TRBV7-8 and TRBJ2-2; 11 bases match TRBD2. The germline V gene has CDR1 SGHVS and CDR2 FQNEAQ. V lost 10 bases and J lost 4; bases outside the gene matches: 14. This CDR3 region has 17 residues.

V usage is TRBV9 and J usage is TRBJ1-1, with D perhaps matching TRBD1 (5 bases). The V and J ends lost 3 bases and 0 bases respectively, with 9 bases between them. Germline values: CDR1 SGDLS, CDR2 YYNGEE. The CDR3 is 14 amino acids. CDR3 DNA: TGTGCCAGCAGCGCGACGGACATGAACACTGAAGCTTTCTTT. Translating gives CASSATDMNTEAFF.

This chain joins TRBV5-4 and TRBJ2-5; TRBD1 agrees at 8 bases. This CDR3 has 14 residues. Trimming at V came to 2 bases and at J to 5 bases, leaving 5 bases not matched to a gene. From germline, CDR1 is SGHNT and CDR2 YYREEE (reference sequence). The CDR3 here is CASSFQTGEETQYF. The CDR3 DNA is TGTGCCAGCAGCTTCCAGACAGGGGAGGAGACCCAGTACTTC.

The J gene is TRBJ2-2, the V gene TRBV6-5; D is undetermined. Deletions cut 2 bases from V and 4 bases from J, with 8 bases between. Germline CDR1 reads MNHEY; CDR2 reads SVGAGI. There are 14 residues in the CDR3. The CDR3 reads CASSYDSPTGELFF. For the CDR3, the DNA is TGTGCCAGCAGTTACGACTCCCCCACCGGGGAGCTGTTTTTT.

Turning to this clone: One end of the junction varies from germline; a read error may be responsible. The V and J genes are TRBV7-9 and TRBJ2-2, with D unclear. The length of the CDR3 is 12 residues. The germline V gene encodes CDR1 SEHNR and CDR2 FQNEAQ (reference sequence). The CDR3 nucleotides read TGTTCCAGCAGTCCGTACACCGGGGAGCTGTTTTTT. Its translation: CSSSPYTGELFF.

The rearrangement uses TRBV30 and TRBJ2-2; D remains unclear. Germline V gives CDR1 GTSNPN, CDR2 SVGIG (reference sequence). The CDR3 is 15 residues long. Trimming stripped 0 bases from V and 5 bases from J, with 13 bases between. For the CDR3, the DNA is TGTGCCTGGAGTGTTACGGCGGCTCAAACCGGGGAGCTGTTTTTT. The encoded protein is CAWSVTAAQTGELFF. Based on the CDR3 plus reference TRBV30 and TRBJ2-2, the full variable domain is SQTIHQWPATLVQPVGSPLSLECTVEGTSNPNLYWYRQAAGRGLQLLFYSVGIGQISSEVPQNLSASRPQDRQFILSSKKLLLSDSGFYLCAWSVTAAQTGELFFGEGSRLTVL.

V gene TRBV7-9 combines with J gene TRBJ1-3, with TRBD1 matching 7 bases. Germline V CDR1 and CDR2: SEHNR, FQNEAQ (reference sequence). The CDR3 covers 15 residues. The junction had 6 bases not matched to a gene; V was cut back by 5 bases and J by 2 bases. CDR3: CASSHWGTAGNTIYF. DNA for the CDR3: TGTGCCAGCAGCCACTGGGGGACAGCTGGAAACACCATATATTTT.

This clone was detected only once. The chain carries TRBV4-1 and TRBJ2-7; a weak D match, TRBD2 (5 bases). The CDR3 runs 15 residues. Between the trimmed V and J ends, which lost 4 bases and 0 bases, there was a span of 13 bases. Germline assignment: CDR1 MGHRA and CDR2 YSYEKL. In nucleotides, the CDR3 is TGCGCCAGCAGCCCTACTAGGGCGCTCTCCTACGAGCAGTACTTC. Translated, it gives CASSPTRALSYEQYF.